What follows is one T cell receptor (beta chain) and its context. Its antigen is as yet unknown. Trimming removed 1 base from V and 4 bases from J, with 5 bases in between. CDR3 length equals 13 residues. The germline gives CDR1 LGHDT, CDR2 YNNKEL (reference sequence). This sample is drawn from a study of regulatory T cells in long-lasting Graves disease. Across the whole study: Those with persistent Graves' disease had received antithyroid drugs for over 5 years with positive TSH receptor antibodies. Study-wide findings and caveats: Favored usage of TRBV28, TRBJ1-2 and TRBJ2-5 was recorded in persistent disease.

Construction of TCR beta libraries relied on iRepertoire HTBI primers and on Arm-PCR targeting CDR3 regions. TCRdb re-derived calls from the multiplex PCR reads in MiXCR, one entry per CDR3 protein. The repertoire holds roughly 500,000 distinct CDR3 sequences, with 20% to 25% as singletons. Sample time point: persistent/refractory GD, antithyroid drugs over 5 years with positive TRAb. After RNA was extracted from PBMCs, the TCR library was made from it. The input for sequencing was peripheral blood mononuclear cells (PBMCs), taken when the disease was refractory, from a patient treated with antithyroid drugs. The chain has TRBV3-1 and TRBJ1-5; D gene uncertain. The clonotype was recovered from a female donor with Graves disease. CDR3 region: CASSQVRNQPQHF. CDR3 coding DNA: TGTGCCAGCAGCCAAGTGAGGAATCAGCCCCAGCATTTT.